The 16 T cell receptor beta chains below all came from one sample that was sequenced in a study of blood T cell repertoires in COVID-19. The repertoire was sequenced with immunoSEQ multiplex PCR; TCRdb's copy has only in-frame clones and lacks some. The sample includes some 50,000 clones, approximately 88% of them seen just once. Sequences were obtained from peripheral blood. These receptors were taken from a man aged 50-59 years with active COVID-19.

This clone appeared once. This sequence joins TRBV4-3 and TRBJ1-2, with D possibly matching TRBD1 (5 bases). CDR1 and CDR2 from the germline V gene are LGHNA and YSLEER. Trimming took off 3 bases at V and 4 bases at J, with 15 bases between the two ends. The CDR3 contains 15 residues. The CDR3 spells CASSQFAGVSYGYTF. The CDR3 nucleotides read TGCGCCAGCAGCCAGTTCGCGGGGGTAAGCTATGGCTACACCTTC.

CDR3 bases: TGTGCCAGCTCGGGAGTAACAGGGACTGGAAACACCATATATTTT. The encoded protein is CASSGVTGTGNTIYF. This chain links TRBV18 with TRBJ1-3; a possible D gene is TRBD1 (6 bases). Germline CDR1 KGHSH, CDR2 LQKENI. Trimming stripped 6 bases from V and 2 bases from J, with 14 bases between. The CDR3 loop spans 15 amino acids.

The genes are TRBV6-2 or TRBV6-3 and TRBJ2-2, with a tentative D call TRBD1 (5 bases). This CDR3 region has 14 residues. The germline gives CDR1 MNHEY, CDR2 SVGEGT. V was clipped by 5 bases and J by 5 bases, with 12 bases between them. The CDR3 protein is CASSQAGKTGELFF. CDR3 nucleotide sequence: TGTGCCAGCAGTCAAGCAGGGAAAACCGGGGAGCTGTTTTTT.

The chain links TRBV5-1 to TRBJ1-2; D is possibly TRBD1 (5 bases). This CDR3 spans 13 amino acids. From germline, CDR1 is SGHRS and CDR2 YFSETQ. V lost 0 bases to trimming and J lost 2 bases, with 5 bases between them. CDR3 in amino acids: CASSLEGNYGYTF. The CDR3 DNA reads TGCGCCAGCAGCTTGGAGGGGAACTATGGCTACACCTTC.

This chain connects TRBV20-1 to TRBJ2-7; 11 positions match TRBD2. Germline trimming cut 3 bases from V and 2 bases from J; bases unmatched to any gene: 6. From germline, CDR1 is DFQATT and CDR2 SNEGSKA (reference sequence). This CDR3 region has 15 residues. The DNA for the CDR3 is TGCAGTGCTAGTCTTCCACTAGCGGGGGCCTACGAGCAGTACTTC. It specifies CSASLPLAGAYEQYF.

The rearrangement joins TRBV27 to TRBJ1-1; 7 bases agree with TRBD1. V shed 5 bases and J 6 bases; nucleotides not matched to a gene: 9. The CDR3 totals 14 residues. CDR1 is MNHEY and CDR2 is SMNVEV in the germline V gene (reference sequence). The CDR3 sequence: CASSQDRGLAEAFF. In DNA, the CDR3 is TGTGCCAGCAGTCAAGATAGGGGGCTGGCTGAAGCTTTCTTT.

The chain joins TRBV5-4 to TRBJ2-3; 9 bases agree with TRBD1. The V gene end was trimmed by 4 bases and the J gene end by 0 bases; junction bases not matched to a gene: 6. This CDR3 region has 16 residues. Germline CDR1 and CDR2: SGHNT and YYREEE (reference sequence). Here the CDR3 reads CASSSDGTGSTDTQYF. The CDR3 nucleotides read TGTGCCAGCAGCAGTGATGGGACAGGGAGCACAGATACGCAGTATTTT.

V usage is TRBV6-2 or TRBV6-3 and J usage is TRBJ2-7; 9 nucleotides match TRBD1. Germline assignment: CDR1 MNHEY and CDR2 SVGEGT. The CDR3 extends over 15 amino acids. J was trimmed by 2 bases and V by 4 bases; bases with no gene match: 6. The CDR3 is CASSFGQGKTYEQYF. DNA for the CDR3: TGTGCCAGCAGTTTCGGACAGGGGAAGACCTACGAGCAGTACTTC.

The J gene is TRBJ2-7, the V gene TRBV6-5; 11 bases match TRBD1. Germline V gives CDR1 MNHEY, CDR2 SVGAGI. The V and J ends lost 6 bases and 0 bases, in that order; junction bases with no gene match: 4. This CDR3 region has 15 residues. This CDR3 reads CASRSGTGGSYEQYF. For the CDR3, the DNA is TGTGCCAGCAGGTCCGGGACAGGGGGCTCCTACGAGCAGTACTTC.

This chain uses TRBV4-1 with TRBJ1-5; 7 nucleotides match TRBD1. This CDR3 has 18 residues. CDR1 and CDR2 from the germline V gene are MGHRA and YSYEKL. The junction had 10 bases not matched to a gene; V was cut back by 0 bases and J by 2 bases. In DNA form, the CDR3 reads TGCGCCAGCAGCCAAGATCCCCTGACAGGGATCGGCAATCAGCCCCAGCATTTT. Its protein product is CASSQDPLTGIGNQPQHF.

The rearrangement links TRBV27 to TRBJ1-5; 8 positions agree with TRBD1. Trimming cost V 6 bases and J 7 bases; bases outside gene matches: 2. Germline CDR1 reads MNHEY; CDR2 reads SMNVEV (reference sequence). The CDR3 is 12 residues long. The CDR3 nucleotides read TGTGCCAGCAGCGACAGGGGCCAGCCCCAGCATTTT. Translation: CASSDRGQPQHF.

V and J are TRBV5-1 and TRBJ1-2; D uncertain. V was pared by 4 bases and J by 8 bases, with 12 bases between. CDR1 and CDR2 (germline): SGHRS, YFSETQ. The CDR3 is 12 residues long. CDR3 in DNA: TGCGCCAGCAGCGTGGGGTTAGAGGGCTACACCTTC. Translation: CASSVGLEGYTF.

This clone came up a few times. The chain combines TRBV11-2 with TRBJ1-2, with 10 bases aligning to TRBD1. The germline V gene has CDR1 SGHAT and CDR2 FQNNGV. V lost 2 bases to trimming and J lost 6 bases; unmatched junction nucleotides: 6. The CDR3 runs to 15 residues. The CDR3 DNA reads as TGTGCCAGCAGCTTAAGGTGGGACAGGGGTGATGGCTACACCTTC. Translated, it gives CASSLRWDRGDGYTF.

This rearrangement joins TRBV20-1 to TRBJ1-5; maybe TRBD1 (5 bases). Germline loops: CDR1 DFQATT, CDR2 SNEGSKA (reference sequence). This CDR3 region has 15 residues. With 3 bases removed from V and 7 bases from J, the gap between germline ends came to 19 bases. The CDR3 region is CSASQLTGRGQPQHF. DNA of the CDR3: TGCAGTGCTAGTCAGTTGACGGGGAGGGGACAGCCCCAGCATTTT.

As to this clone: Additional DNA sequences in this sample encode the identical CDR3. The V call is TRBV7-9, the J call TRBJ2-7; unclear D gene. Trimming cost V 4 bases and J 2 bases, with 3 bases left between them. CDR1 and CDR2 (germline): SEHNR, FQNEAQ (reference sequence). The CDR3 covers 11 residues. This chain's CDR3 is CASSSTYEQYF. CDR3 bases: TGTGCCAGCAGCTCTACCTACGAGCAGTACTTC. Supplemented by reference TRBV7-9 and TRBJ2-7, the full variable domain reads DTGVSQNPRHKITKRGQNVTFRCDPISEHNRLYWYRQTLGQGPEFLTYFQNEAQLEKSRLLSDRFSAERPKGSFSTLEIQRTEQGDSAMYLCASSSTYEQYFGPGTRLTVT.

The chain combines TRBV6-2 or TRBV6-3 with TRBJ2-3; 9 bases fit TRBD2. The CDR3 totals 19 residues. CDR1 MNHEY and CDR2 SVGEGT come from the germline V gene. Trimming took 4 bases from V and 0 from J; bases not matched to a gene: 14. The CDR3 nucleotides are TGTGCCAGCAGTTCACTACCTTGGGAAACTAGCGGGAGCACAGATACGCAGTATTTT. It is translated as CASSSLPWETSGSTDTQYF.